There are a few counts of the clone carrying this T cell receptor (beta chain). Antigen unknown. This sample was included in a study of shared clonotypes between healthy human individuals. Overall study findings and caveats: Collection of samples was limited to blood; tissue repertoires likely differ.

From germline, CDR1 is SGHAT and CDR2 FQNNGV. The CDR3 consists of 15 residues. Trimming took off 0 bases at V and 4 bases at J, with 13 bases between the two ends. Authors' methods: From ImmunoSEQ came sequences covering only the junction and carrying no quality scores, so filtering differed. TCRdb keeps only in-frame clones here, not all; method: immunoSEQ multiplex PCR. That table gives V, J and clone size, and the DNA gave D and trimming. In the table there are 1 million to 1.2 million clones, 60% to 80% of which are singletons. The chain is built from TRBV11-2 and TRBJ2-7; no firm D call. This sequence was found in a man between 18 and 35 years old in good health. Some clones in this sample may be carry-over from other donors' samples. The sequencing input was memory CD4+ T cells from PBMCs. This sample's subset: CD45RA-negative fraction. The CDR3 nucleotides are TGTGCCAGCAGCTTAGACCCCTTTGGGCGGTACGAGCAGTACTTC. Translating gives CASSLDPFGRYEQYF.